This TCR beta chain was sequenced in a study of T-cell memory formation after mild COVID-19. A single record per CDR3 protein comes from TCRdb applying MiXCR to the 5' RACE reads. Among 450,000 or so distinct CDR3 sequences listed, roughly 20% were seen once. Per the germline V gene, CDR1 is KGHSH and CDR2 is LQKENI. Unmatched junction bases numbered 4, after V lost 1 base and J lost 1 base. The CDR3 is 17 amino acids. The rearrangement uses TRBV18 and TRBJ2-2, with TRBD1 matching over 9 bases. Sequencing used PBMCs or a T cell subset sorted from them (not recorded which). The TCR comes from an adult woman who had mild COVID-19 (a few samples of this study predate the infection). Cell type and time point are not known. The DNA of the CDR3 is TGTGCCAGCTCACCACGACCGGGACAGGGGAACACCGGGGAGCTGTTTTTT. Translation gives CASSPRPGQGNTGELFF.